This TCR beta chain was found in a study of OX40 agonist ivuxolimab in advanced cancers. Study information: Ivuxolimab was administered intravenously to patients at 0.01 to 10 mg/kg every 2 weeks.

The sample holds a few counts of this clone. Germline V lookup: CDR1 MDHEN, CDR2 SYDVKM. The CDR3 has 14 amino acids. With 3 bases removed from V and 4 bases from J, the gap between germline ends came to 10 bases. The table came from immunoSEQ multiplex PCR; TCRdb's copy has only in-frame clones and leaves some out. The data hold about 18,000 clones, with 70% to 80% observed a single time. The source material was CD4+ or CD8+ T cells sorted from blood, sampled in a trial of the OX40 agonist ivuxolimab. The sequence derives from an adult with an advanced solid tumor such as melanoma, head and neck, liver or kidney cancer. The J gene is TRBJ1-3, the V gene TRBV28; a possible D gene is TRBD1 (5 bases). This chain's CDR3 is CASSFGGWGNTIYF. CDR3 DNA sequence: TGTGCCAGCAGTTTCGGGGGGTGGGGAAACACCATATATTTT.